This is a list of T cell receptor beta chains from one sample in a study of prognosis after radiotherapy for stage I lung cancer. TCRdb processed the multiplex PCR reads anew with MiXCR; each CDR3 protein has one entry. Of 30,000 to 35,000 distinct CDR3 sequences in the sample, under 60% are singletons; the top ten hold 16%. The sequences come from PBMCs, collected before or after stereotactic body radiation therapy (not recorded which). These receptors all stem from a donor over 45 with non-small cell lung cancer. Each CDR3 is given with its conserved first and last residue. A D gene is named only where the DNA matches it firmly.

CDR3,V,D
CASRNPGSTGELFF,TRBV7-6,NA
CSASHPIINEQFF,TRBV20-1,NA
CASSLAHARGPGTEAFF,TRBV7-9,TRBD1
CAISLGLAEEETQYF,TRBV5-4,TRBD2
CASSYSWTSDHRELFF,TRBV6-2/TRBV6-3,TRBD2
CASGVWGLRTNEKLFF,TRBV5-6,NA
CASSLGASGSYEQYF,TRBV5-1,TRBD2
CASSMVQGPLTF,TRBV19,NA
CASSPLQTANTGELFF,TRBV18,NA
CASSYPRGESVPEAFF,TRBV6-2/TRBV6-3,NA
CASSLDAPSTDTQYF,TRBV5-4,NA
CASSLGAGGSREQYF,TRBV11-2,NA
CATMRVSYEQYF,TRBV24-1,NA
CASGDQGGSYNGQFF,TRBV6-4,TRBD2
CASSLGGTGETSVYEQYF,TRBV9,TRBD1
CASSSDRLPAGNTIYF,TRBV5-5,NA
CASSLTGPYEQYF,TRBV5-1,NA
CASRLDGVSYNEHFF,TRBV12-3/TRBV12-4,NA
CASIWGGTCQETQYF,TRBV7-2,NA
CASTATGELFF,TRBV7-2,NA
CASSYGEDNEQFF,TRBV6-2/TRBV6-3,NA
CAISEFRTGELFF,TRBV10-3,NA
CASSGGTSSQSYEQYF,TRBV12-3/TRBV12-4,NA
CASSPGLGETQYF,TRBV7-9,TRBD2
CASSLWGRAVEQFF,TRBV11-3,NA
CAWLAGAGNTDTQYF,TRBV30,TRBD2
CSAKRGGWGDAGNTIYF,TRBV20-1,NA